This T cell receptor (beta chain) was sequenced for a study of early T cells in non-severe SARS-CoV-2 infection. For the study at large: Bulk RNA from unsorted whole blood was sequenced; chains were unpaired. Findings of the study overall: A preference for anti-spike CD8 responses marked VDJdb matching, which missed private and CD4 specificities.

In its sample, this clonotype was seen many times. Antigen: not known. Unique molecular identifiers tagged individual cDNA molecules. TCRdb recomputed calls from the 5' RACE reads with MiXCR, one row per CDR3 protein. There are under 70,000 distinct CDR3 sequences in the sample; more than 9% occur only once, and about 4.1% lies in the top ten. Sequenced: whole blood. The clonotype originates from an adult who was a healthcare worker with PCR-confirmed SARS-CoV-2 infection or an uninfected control (not recorded which).

CDR3 nucleotide sequence: TGTGCCAGCAGCCACTCACAGGGCCCTGAAGCTTTCTTT. It codes for CASSHSQGPEAFF. The rearrangement joins TRBV13 to TRBJ1-1, with D possibly TRBD1 on 6 matching bases. The CDR3 is 13 residues long. Germline lookup yields CDR1 PRHDT and CDR2 FYEKMQ (reference sequence). Trimming left V 5 bases short and J 6 bases short, with 13 bases between.